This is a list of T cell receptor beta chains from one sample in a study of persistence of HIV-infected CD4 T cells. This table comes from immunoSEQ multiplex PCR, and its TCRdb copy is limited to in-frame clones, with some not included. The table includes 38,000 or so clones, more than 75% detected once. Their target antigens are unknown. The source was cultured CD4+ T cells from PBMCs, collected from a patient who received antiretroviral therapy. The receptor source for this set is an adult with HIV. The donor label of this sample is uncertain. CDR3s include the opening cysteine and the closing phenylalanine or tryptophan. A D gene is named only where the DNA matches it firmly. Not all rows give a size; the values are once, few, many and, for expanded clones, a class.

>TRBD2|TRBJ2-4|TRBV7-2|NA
CASSLGSGENIQYF
TGTGCCAGCAGCTTAGGGAGCGGGGAAAACATTCAGTACTTC
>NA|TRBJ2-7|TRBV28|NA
CASSFVLGDIHYEQYF
TGTGCCAGCAGTTTTGTTCTAGGGGACATACACTACGAGCAGTACTTC
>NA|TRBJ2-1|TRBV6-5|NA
CASIQRSVGVLFF
TGTGCCAGCATCCAGCGGTCCGTGGGTGTTTTATTCTTC
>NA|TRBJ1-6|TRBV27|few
CASSTPKGQNSPLHF
TGTGCCAGCAGTACCCCGAAGGGGCAAAATTCACCCCTCCACTTT
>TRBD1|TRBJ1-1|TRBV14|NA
CASSRDRGTFEAFF
TGTGCCAGCAGCCGGGACAGGGGGACCTTTGAAGCTTTCTTT
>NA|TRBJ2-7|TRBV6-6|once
CASRTQQASYEQYF
TGTGCCAGCAGGACACAACAGGCATCCTACGAGCAGTACTTC
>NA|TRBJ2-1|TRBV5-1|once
CASSSTGTTYEQFF
TGCGCCAGCAGCTCGACCGGGACAACTTATGAGCAGTTCTTC
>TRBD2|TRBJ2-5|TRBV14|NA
CASSPGTSGVYQETQYF
TGTGCCAGCAGCCCCGGGACTAGCGGGGTGTACCAAGAGACCCAGTACTTC
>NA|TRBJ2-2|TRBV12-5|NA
CASGPDWGELFF
TGTGCTAGTGGTCCGGACTGGGGGGAGCTGTTTTTT
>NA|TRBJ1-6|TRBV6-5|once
CASTRTGWNSPLHF
TGTGCCAGCACCCGGACTGGATGGAATTCACCCCTCCACTTT
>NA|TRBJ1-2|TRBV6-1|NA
CASSDQGLGYTF
TGTGCCAGCAGTGACCAGGGTTTGGGCTACACCTTC
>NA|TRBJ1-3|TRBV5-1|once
CASSSFDVDSGNTIYF
TGCGCCAGCAGCAGTTTTGACGTCGACTCTGGAAACACCATATATTTT
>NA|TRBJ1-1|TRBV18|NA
CASSQNRVSPEAFF
TGTGCCAGCTCCCAAAACAGGGTGAGCCCTGAAGCTTTCTTT
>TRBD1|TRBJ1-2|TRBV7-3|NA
CASSLGQGAYGYTF
TGTGCCAGCAGTTTGGGACAGGGAGCTTATGGCTACACCTTC
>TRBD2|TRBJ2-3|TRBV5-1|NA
CASSFGLAGGPGTDTQYF
TGCGCCAGCAGCTTTGGACTAGCGGGGGGGCCGGGGACAGATACGCAGTATTTT
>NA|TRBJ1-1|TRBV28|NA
CASSLEVKRGVGEAFF
TGTGCCAGCAGTTTGGAGGTGAAGAGGGGCGTGGGTGAAGCTTTCTTT
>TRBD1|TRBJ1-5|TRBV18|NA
CASSPTGGGDQPQHF
TGTGCCAGCTCACCGACAGGGGGCGGTGATCAGCCCCAGCATTTT
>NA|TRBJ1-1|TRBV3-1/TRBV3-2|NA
CASSGTANTEAFF
TGTGCCAGCAGCGGGACGGCGAACACTGAAGCTTTCTTT
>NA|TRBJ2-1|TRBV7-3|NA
CASSSAGQVNEQFF
TGTGCCAGCAGCTCAGCGGGACAAGTCAATGAGCAGTTCTTC
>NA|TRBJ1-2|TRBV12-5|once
CASAAGKQRAGYTF
TGTGCTAGTGCCGCCGGGAAGCAACGGGCCGGCTACACCTTC
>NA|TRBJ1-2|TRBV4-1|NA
CASSQGRRSLGYTF
TGCGCCAGCAGCCAGGGACGGCGATCCCTGGGCTACACCTTC
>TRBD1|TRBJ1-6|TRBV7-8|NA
CASSPRWTGILNSPLHF
TGTGCCAGCAGCCCGAGGTGGACAGGCATTTTAAATTCACCCCTCCACTTT
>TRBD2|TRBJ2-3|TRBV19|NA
CASSLRLAGGRGTDTQYF
TGTGCCAGTAGTCTACGACTAGCGGGGGGGCGGGGCACAGATACGCAGTATTTT
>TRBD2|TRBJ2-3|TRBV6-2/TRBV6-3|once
CASSYRSGTSGGGTQYF
TGTGCCAGCAGTTACCGGTCCGGGACTAGCGGGGGGGGTACGCAGTATTTT
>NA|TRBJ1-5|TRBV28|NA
CASSFSLRAFNQPQHF
TGTGCCAGCAGTTTTTCTCTAAGGGCCTTCAATCAGCCCCAGCATTTT
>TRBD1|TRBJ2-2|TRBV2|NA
CASRKGQGVNTGELFF
TGTGCCAGCAGGAAGGGACAGGGTGTTAACACCGGGGAGCTGTTTTTT
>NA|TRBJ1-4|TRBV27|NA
CASSPLGSWEKLFF
TGTGCCAGCAGCCCGTTGGGGTCCTGGGAAAAACTGTTTTTT
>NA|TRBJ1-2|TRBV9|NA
CASSAPGLEGYTF
TGTGCCAGCAGCGCCCCCGGCTTGGAGGGCTACACCTTC
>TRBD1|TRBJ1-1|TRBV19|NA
CATFGGYRGRLDTEAFF
TGTGCCACCTTCGGGGGATACAGGGGGCGATTAGACACTGAAGCTTTCTTT